The 18 T cell receptor beta chains in this list originate from one sample, sequenced in a study of neurological immune-mediated disorders. Each CDR3 protein is one row after TCRdb ran MiXCR on the 5' RACE reads. The data show under 60,000 distinct CDR3 sequences, roughly 23% seen once. Sequencing input: PBMCs. These receptors came from a woman in her 70s in good health.

Many counts were recorded for this clonotype. V usage is TRBV5-1 and J usage is TRBJ1-2; possible D gene TRBD1, 6 bases. The germline gives CDR1 SGHRS, CDR2 YFSETQ. The V gene lost 4 bases and the J gene lost 6 bases, with 16 bases spanning the gap. This CDR3 is built from 14 residues. Here the CDR3 reads CASSQIGQFHGYTF. For the CDR3, the DNA is TGCGCCAGCAGCCAAATTGGACAGTTCCATGGCTACACCTTC.

This clonotype was recorded at least ten times. V and J are TRBV2 and TRBJ1-5; D uncertain. The germline V gene encodes CDR1 SNHLY and CDR2 FYNNEI. V shed 6 bases and J shed 4 bases, with 10 bases lying between them. The length of the CDR3 is 13 residues. The CDR3 region is CASSIQENQPQHF. The CDR3 DNA reads as TGTGCCAGCAGCATTCAGGAGAATCAGCCCCAGCATTTT.

At least ten counts were recorded for this clonotype. This chain uses TRBV9 with TRBJ2-7; TRBD2 aligns across 8 bases. This CDR3 has 16 amino acids. Germline values: CDR1 SGDLS, CDR2 YYNGEE. The J segment lost 5 bases and the V segment lost 2 bases, leaving 12 bases of the junction unmatched. The CDR3 sequence is CASSVSGGEGLHEQYF. The CDR3 nucleotides are TGTGCCAGCAGCGTTTCGGGGGGGGAGGGCCTCCACGAGCAGTACTTC.

The gene calls are TRBV5-1 and TRBJ2-5; 11 bases align to TRBD2. V gave up 2 bases and J gave up 4 bases; unmatched junction bases: 10. Germline V gene lookup returns CDR1 SGHRS and CDR2 YFSETQ. The CDR3 extends over 17 amino acids. The CDR3 protein is CASSFGGLAGVGETQYF. Here the CDR3 DNA reads TGCGCCAGCAGCTTTGGTGGACTAGCGGGCGTCGGAGAGACCCAGTACTTC.

This clonotype was seen repeatedly, ten times or more. This rearrangement joins TRBV5-1 to TRBJ2-7; D gene unclear. Deletions cut 2 bases from V and 6 bases from J, with 15 bases between. Germline-derived CDR1 and CDR2 are SGHRS and YFSETQ. The CDR3 covers 14 residues. CDR3 loop: CASSFLLRSGEQYF. The DNA of the CDR3 is TGCGCCAGCAGCTTTCTTTTGAGATCGGGCGAGCAGTACTTC.

This clonotype has a count of ten or more. The chain couples TRBV20-1 to TRBJ2-1; D remains unclear. Germline lookup yields CDR1 DFQATT and CDR2 SNEGSKA (reference sequence). CDR3 length: 13 amino acids. The ends were cut back, 5 bases at V and 3 bases at J, with 11 bases in the middle. The CDR3 DNA is TGCAGTGCTTCCCGGCCGGGCTACAATGAGCAGTTCTTC. Protein sequence: CSASRPGYNEQFF.

The V gene is TRBV12-3 or TRBV12-4, the J gene TRBJ2-2; 9 bases agree with TRBD2. The CDR3 length is 14 residues. V lost 8 bases and J lost 4; bases outside the gene matches: 5. The CDR3 DNA sequence: TGTGCCAGCGGGAATAGCGGGGGCACCGGGGAGCTGTTTTTT. Its protein product is CASGNSGGTGELFF.

This clonotype was observed at least ten times. The rearrangement links TRBV5-1 to TRBJ2-5; D is perhaps TRBD2 (6 bases). The CDR3 is made up of 14 amino acids. The V end was cut by 1 base, the J end by 5 bases, with 12 bases between. CDR1 and CDR2 (germline): SGHRS, YFSETQ. CDR3 in amino acids: CASSLRRGGETQYF. The CDR3 DNA reads as TGCGCCAGCAGCTTGAGGCGGGGAGGTGAGACCCAGTACTTC.

This clonotype has a count of ten or more. This sequence joins TRBV15 and TRBJ2-7; possibly TRBD2 for D (5 bases). The germline V and J ends were trimmed by 8 bases and 6 bases, with 20 bases remaining between them. Germline assignment: CDR1 LNHNV and CDR2 YYDKDF (reference sequence). The CDR3 loop spans 14 amino acids. CDR3 sequence (DNA): TGTGCCACCCGCCCGGGAATAGGTCGGGGCGAGCAGTACTTC. Its protein is CATRPGIGRGEQYF.

This chain links TRBV6-6 with TRBJ2-2; either TRBD1 or TRBD2 may supply D (5 bases each). This CDR3 contains 16 residues. Between the trimmed V and J ends, which lost 6 bases and 1 base, there was a span of 15 bases. Germline CDR1 reads MNHNY; CDR2 reads SVGAGI (reference sequence). The CDR3 here is CASSSSGGGNTGELFF. The CDR3 nucleotides are TGTGCCAGCAGCTCCTCGGGTGGGGGGAACACCGGGGAGCTGTTTTTT.

There are many counts of this clonotype. The chain is built from TRBV7-3 and TRBJ2-6, with a weak D call TRBD2 (6 bases). Between the trimmed V and J ends, which lost 2 bases and 2 bases, there was a span of 13 bases. Germline lookup yields CDR1 SGHTA and CDR2 FQGTGA. The CDR3 is 17 amino acids. In DNA, the CDR3 is TGTGCCAGCAGCTTAGCAGGAGGGGCCCCTGGGGCCAACGTCCTGACTTTC. Translated, it gives CASSLAGGAPGANVLTF.

Ten or more counts support this clonotype. The chain recombines TRBV6-2 or TRBV6-3 with TRBJ2-2; D remains unclear. The CDR3 has 16 amino acids. Trimming cost V 4 bases and J 1 base, with 13 bases left between them. The V gene's germline CDR1 is MNHEY and CDR2 SVGEGT. The CDR3 is CASSLNSVVNTGELFF. The CDR3 DNA is TGTGCCAGCAGTTTAAACTCCGTTGTGAACACCGGGGAGCTGTTTTTT.

This clonotype was seen repeatedly, ten times or more. CDR3 sequence: CASSRLGLAGVNEQFF. CDR3 DNA sequence: TGCGCCAGCAGCCGACTGGGACTAGCGGGGGTCAATGAGCAGTTCTTC. The V and J genes are TRBV4-1 and TRBJ2-1, with 14 bases aligning to TRBD2. V shed 4 bases, J shed 6 bases, and the junction held 5 bases outside the gene matches. This CDR3 is 16 amino acids long. Germline assignment: CDR1 MGHRA and CDR2 YSYEKL.

Ten or more counts support this clonotype. V and J are TRBV5-1 and TRBJ1-1; no definite D call. V lost 2 bases and J lost 3, with 8 bases in between. Per germline, CDR1 SGHRS and CDR2 YFSETQ. This CDR3 has 13 residues. CDR3 loop: CASSFLFDTEAFF. The CDR3 DNA is TGCGCCAGCAGCTTTTTGTTCGACACTGAAGCTTTCTTT.

This clonotype was recorded a few times. This chain uses TRBV3-1 with TRBJ1-6; no clear D. Trimming took 3 bases from V and 9 from J, leaving 15 bases between them. Germline V gene data show CDR1 as LGHDT and CDR2 as YNNKEL (reference sequence). The CDR3 consists of 15 residues. The chain's CDR3 is CASSHLTERASPLHF. The CDR3 nucleotides are TGTGCCAGCAGCCACCTCACAGAGCGCGCTTCACCCCTCCACTTT.

This chain uses TRBV7-2 with TRBJ2-7; D gene unclear. The CDR3 length is 14 residues. V was clipped by 5 bases and J by 3 bases, with 14 bases between them. Germline-derived CDR1 and CDR2 are SGHTA and FQGNSA. The CDR3: CASSKDRNLYEQYF. CDR3 DNA sequence: TGTGCCAGCAGCAAGGACCGCAACCTCTACGAGCAGTACTTC.

The chain couples TRBV5-5 to TRBJ2-1, with a possible D match to TRBD1 (5 bases). The CDR3 runs to 14 residues. Germline V gene data show CDR1 as SGHKS and CDR2 as YYEKEE (reference sequence). Between the trimmed V and J ends, which lost 3 bases and 4 bases, there was a span of 11 bases. The CDR3 region is CASSSARAYNEQFF. The CDR3 DNA is TGTGCCAGCAGCTCGGCCAGGGCGTACAATGAGCAGTTCTTC. The full variable domain, rest sourced from reference TRBV5-5 and TRBJ2-1, is DAGVTQSPTHLIKTRGQQVTLRCSPISGHKSVSWYQQVLGQGPQFIFQYYEKEERGRGNFPDRFSARQFPNYSSELNVNALLLGDSALYLCASSSARAYNEQFFGPGTRLTVL.

This clonotype was seen repeatedly, ten times or more. The chain recombines TRBV7-2 with TRBJ2-7; TRBD2 matches at 11 bases. After removal of 4 bases from V and 3 bases from J, the junction contained 5 bases not matched to a gene. The V gene's germline CDR1 is SGHTA and CDR2 FQGNSA. The CDR3 spans 15 residues. CDR3: CASSSGTSGIYEQYF. CDR3 coding DNA: TGTGCCAGCAGCTCCGGGACTAGCGGAATCTACGAGCAGTACTTC.